The 17 T cell receptor beta chains below all came from one sample that was sequenced in a study of prognosis after radiotherapy for stage I lung cancer. The genomic DNA TCR beta CDR3 region underwent two rounds of multiplex PCR. First-round PCR used primers specific to each TRBV and TRBJ gene. TCRdb processed the multiplex PCR reads anew with MiXCR; each CDR3 protein has one entry. The data contain fewer than 20,000 distinct CDR3 sequences, 50% to 60% of them singletons. Source: PBMCs, taken before or after stereotactic body radiation therapy (not recorded which). Receptors were obtained from a donor of 50 years or more with non-small cell lung cancer.

This clonotype was seen repeatedly, ten times or more. The gene calls are TRBV29-1 and TRBJ2-7; a possible D gene is TRBD2 (6 bases). The CDR3 consists of 13 residues. The V gene lost 4 bases and the J gene lost 4 bases, with 14 bases spanning the gap. The germline V gene has CDR1 SQVTM and CDR2 ANQGSEA. The CDR3 sequence is CSVGDSVRYEQYF. The CDR3 DNA sequence: TGCAGCGTTGGGGACTCAGTGCGATACGAGCAGTACTTC.

This sequence joins TRBV7-3 and TRBJ1-3; D gene uncertain. CDR3 length: 19 residues. Trimming pared 5 bases from V and 2 bases from J, leaving 25 bases between. CDR1 SGHTA and CDR2 FQGTGA come from the germline V gene. This chain's CDR3 is CASSPCKFSVYVAGNTIYF. The DNA for the CDR3 is TGTGCCAGCAGCCCATGCAAGTTTAGTGTTTACGTTGCTGGAAACACCATATATTTT.

V is TRBV2 and J is TRBJ2-2; TRBD1 or TRBD2 may be the D gene (6 bases each). The CDR3 loop spans 15 amino acids. The ends were cut back, 7 bases at V and 4 bases at J, with 16 bases in the middle. The V gene's germline CDR1 is SNHLY and CDR2 FYNNEI. The CDR3 here is CASTDRGDPTGELFF. Here the CDR3 DNA reads TGTGCCAGCACTGATAGGGGGGACCCCACCGGGGAGCTGTTTTTT.

This clonotype was seen ten or more times. This chain uses TRBV7-8 with TRBJ1-1; perhaps TRBD1 as D (6 bases). The V gene's germline CDR1 is SGHVS and CDR2 FQNEAQ. This CDR3 region has 15 residues. Between the trimmed V and J ends, which lost 0 bases and 5 bases, there was a span of 13 bases. In nucleotides, the CDR3 is TGTGCCAGCAGCTTAGCGACACAGGGTTATACTGAAGCTTTCTTT. Its translation: CASSLATQGYTEAFF. The full variable domain, with the rest looked up from reference TRBV7-8 and TRBJ1-1, is GAGVSQSPRYKVAKRGQDVALRCDPISGHVSLFWYQQALGQGPEFLTYFQNEAQLDKSGLPSDRFFAERPEGSVSTLKIQRTQQEDSAVYLCASSLATQGYTEAFFGQGTRLTVV.

This clonotype was recorded at least ten times. The J gene is TRBJ2-1, the V gene TRBV7-9, with D unclear. The germline V and J ends were trimmed by 5 bases and 9 bases, with 11 bases remaining between them. The CDR3 is made up of 12 amino acids. Germline CDR1 SEHNR, CDR2 FQNEAQ (reference sequence). CDR3: CASSPVQTEQFF. CDR3 coding DNA: TGTGCCAGCAGCCCAGTGCAGACTGAGCAGTTCTTC.

The rearrangement joins TRBV7-2 to TRBJ2-7; the D is unclear. The V gene lost 2 bases and the J gene lost 2 bases, with 10 bases spanning the gap. The V gene's germline CDR1 is SGHTA and CDR2 FQGNSA. The CDR3 is made up of 14 amino acids. CDR3 amino acids: CASSLRHSPYEQYF. The CDR3 DNA follows: TGTGCCAGCAGCTTACGGCACAGTCCCTACGAGCAGTACTTC.

This clonotype rates as medium-sized. The chain uses TRBV11-3 and TRBJ2-7; 9 bases map to TRBD1. Germline V lookup: CDR1 SGHNT, CDR2 YENEEA. This CDR3 has 19 amino acids. J lost 3 bases, V lost 4 bases, and 19 bases had no gene match. The DNA of the CDR3 is TGTGCCAGCAGCTCCTTGTCCCGGGACAGGGAGTGGGTAGTCTACGAGCAGTACTTC. Its translation: CASSSLSRDREWVVYEQYF.

V usage is TRBV10-3 and J usage is TRBJ2-7; perhaps D is TRBD1 or TRBD2 (8 bases each). The V end lost 1 base, the J end lost 7 bases, and 29 bases lay between the germline ends. Germline V gene sequence: CDR1 ENHRY, CDR2 SYGVKD. The CDR3 spans 19 residues. DNA for the CDR3: TGTGCCATCAGTGAGTTAGGGACAGGAGTAAAAGCGGGAGAAGTGGAGCAGTACTTC. Translating it yields CAISELGTGVKAGEVEQYF.

Notes on this clonotype: The junction and the germline gene differ at one end; a read error may be behind it. The rearrangement links TRBV6-4 to TRBJ2-2; 9 bases align to TRBD1. The germline gives CDR1 MRHNA, CDR2 SNTAGT. The CDR3 length is 16 residues. The CDR3 region is CASSDSGQGNIGELFF. The DNA for the CDR3 is TGTGCCAGCAGTGACTCCGGACAGGGGAACATCGGGGAGCTGTTTTTT.

The chain links TRBV30 to TRBJ1-5; 8 bases are a match to TRBD1. Trimming took 5 bases from V and 6 from J; bases not matched to a gene: 3. The CDR3 length is 12 residues. Germline V gene data show CDR1 as GTSNPN and CDR2 as SVGIG (reference sequence). The CDR3 bases are TGTGCCTGGGGACAGGGTGGTCAGCCCCAGCATTTT. Amino acids: CAWGQGGQPQHF.

This clonotype is deemed medium-sized. The V and J genes are TRBV28 and TRBJ1-6, with D perhaps TRBD1 (5 bases). There are 15 residues in the CDR3. V lost 6 bases, J lost 10 bases, and 19 bases lay in between. Germline CDR1 is MDHEN and CDR2 is SYDVKM. CDR3 sequence: CASRLPFGTQSPLHF. The CDR3 DNA follows: TGTGCCAGCAGGCTCCCCTTCGGGACCCAATCACCCCTCCACTTT.

This clonotype rates as medium-sized. The genes are TRBV20-1 and TRBJ2-3, with 10 bases matching TRBD2. The CDR3 has 15 amino acids. Trimming cost V 3 bases and J 3 bases; bases outside gene matches: 6. CDR1 DFQATT and CDR2 SNEGSKA come from the germline V gene (reference sequence). This CDR3 reads CSASGVAGGTDTQYF. The DNA of the CDR3 is TGCAGTGCTAGTGGGGTAGCGGGAGGAACAGATACGCAGTATTTT.

This clonotype was seen ten or more times. The chain recombines TRBV5-4 with TRBJ1-3; the D is unclear. Germline V gene data show CDR1 as SGHNT and CDR2 as YYREEE (reference sequence). The CDR3 loop spans 15 amino acids. Trimming took 4 bases from V and 4 from J, leaving 15 bases between them. The CDR3 sequence is CASSLSRAAGNTIYF. CDR3 nucleotides: TGTGCCAGCAGCCTCTCCCGGGCAGCCGGAAACACCATATATTTT.

The chain recombines TRBV11-2 with TRBJ2-7; 8 nucleotides match TRBD2. From germline, CDR1 is SGHAT and CDR2 FQNNGV. V gave up 0 bases and J gave up 4 bases; unmatched junction bases: 2. The CDR3 sequence is 14 residues long. In DNA, the CDR3 is TGTGCCAGCAGCTTAGATTCGGGAGGGTACGAGCAGTACTTC. Residues: CASSLDSGGYEQYF.

There are many counts of this clonotype. This chain uses TRBV4-1 with TRBJ2-7; 12 nucleotides align to TRBD2. The V gene's germline CDR1 is MGHRA and CDR2 YSYEKL. Trimming removed 0 bases from V and 3 bases from J; junction bases left unmatched: 6. This CDR3 has 17 amino acids. CDR3: CASSQDTTSGSFYEQYF. CDR3 in DNA: TGCGCCAGCAGCCAAGATACGACTAGCGGGAGTTTCTACGAGCAGTACTTC.

This clonotype has just a few counts. In DNA form, the CDR3 reads TGCGCCAGCAGCTCCTTGGGGGGGAATGAGCAGTTCTTC. Protein: CASSSLGGNEQFF. The J gene is TRBJ2-1, the V gene TRBV5-1; the match to TRBD2 covers 7 bases. Germline assignment: CDR1 SGHRS and CDR2 YFSETQ. The CDR3 extends over 13 amino acids. V dropped 3 bases and J dropped 7; count of bases not matched to a gene: 4.

About this clonotype: The CDR3 does not close with the conserved phenylalanine or tryptophan, likely indicating a read error. V and J are TRBV6-5 and TRBJ2-5; 8 bases match TRBD2. The CDR3 is made up of 17 amino acids. Germline CDR1 and CDR2: MNHEY and SVGAGI. After removal of 3 bases from V and 5 bases from J, the junction contained 14 bases not matched to a gene. The CDR3 is CASSYRPPSGSGETQYL. The CDR3 region has the DNA TGTGCCAGCAGTTATCGCCCCCCCAGCGGGAGTGGGGAGACCCAGTACCTC.